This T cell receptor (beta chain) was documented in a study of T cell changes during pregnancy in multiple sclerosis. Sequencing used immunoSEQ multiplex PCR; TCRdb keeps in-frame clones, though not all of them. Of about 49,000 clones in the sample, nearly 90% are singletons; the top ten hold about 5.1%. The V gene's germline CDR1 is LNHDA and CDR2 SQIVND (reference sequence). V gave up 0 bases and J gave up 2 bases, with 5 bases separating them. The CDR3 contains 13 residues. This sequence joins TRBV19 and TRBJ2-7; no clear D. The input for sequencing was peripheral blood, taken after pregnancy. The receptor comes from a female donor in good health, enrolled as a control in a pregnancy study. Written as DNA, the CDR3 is TGTGCCAGTAGTATAGATCTCGCCTACGAGCAGTACTTC. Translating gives CASSIDLAYEQYF.